This record covers a single T cell receptor beta chain. This specimen comes from a study of blood T cell repertoires in COVID-19. Study information: Samples of COVID-19 (acute and convalescent) were obtained from the United States, Italy and Spain. Sources were T cells, B-cell-depleted T cells, or PBMCs; the material itself was cDNA or gDNA.

As originally analysed: Using reference gene primer amplification, nucleated cell counts were estimated. The assay was immunoSEQ multiplex PCR, and TCRdb's table has in-frame clones only and misses some. V, J and clone size reflect that table, while D and trimming were determined from the DNA. The profile shows roughly 60,000 clones, around 87% of them singletons. The source of this sequence is a man aged 65 to 85 with acute or convalescent COVID-19. The sequenced material came from peripheral blood.

The CDR3 coding sequence is TGTGCCAGCAGCTTAGCGGCGGGACTCCTGGGCTCAGCACAGTACTTC. The encoded protein is CASSLAAGLLGSAQYF. The J gene is TRBJ2-4, the V gene TRBV7-2, with a weak D call TRBD2 (6 bases). The CDR3 is made up of 16 amino acids. With 0 bases removed from V and 13 bases from J, the gap between germline ends came to 22 bases. Germline CDR1 SGHTA, CDR2 FQGNSA.